The clone carrying this T cell receptor beta chain was observed a handful of times. What it binds is not known. This CDR3 has 17 residues. Trimming cost V 2 bases and J 8 bases; bases outside gene matches: 15. Germline values: CDR1 ENHRY, CDR2 SYGVKD. Treatment specified: oral pan-JAK inhibitor, 5-10 mg twice daily. Those with alopecia areata gave lesional scalp punch biopsies and peripheral blood. The record originates from a study of CD8+ T cells in alopecia areata. Study details: The protocol delivered tofacitinib for 6 to 18 months, then withdrew it for 6 months. Study-level points and caveats: Scalp sequencing also captures normal skin's resident alphabeta T cells. Whereas mice showed it more clearly, TCR sharing across patients was murkier, possibly because of HLA.

Following extraction, RNA underwent reverse transcription to cDNA, which served as the sequencing template. This table comes from immunoSEQ multiplex PCR, and its TCRdb copy is limited to in-frame clones, with some not included. The table has approximately 180,000 clones, 58% seen once. The genes are TRBV10-3 and TRBJ1-2, with 9 nucleotides matching TRBD1. This material consisted of CD4+ T cells sorted from blood, taken at approximately week 60, from a patient treated with tofacitinib. This TCR came from a human donor with alopecia areata. For the CDR3, the DNA is TGTGCCATCAGTGAGCCCAAAGCCGGGACAGGGCTGGGGGGCTACACCTTC. The encoded protein is CAISEPKAGTGLGGYTF.